This TCR beta chain comes out of a study of T cells in Graves' hyperthyroidism and ophthalmopathy. Study context: The authors collected peripheral blood at initial diagnosis, before any treatment.

RNA transcripts were the template for amplifying TCR beta CDR3 regions. The TCR CDR3 was amplified in a first-round RT-PCR using the HTBI primer set. MiXCR was run by TCRdb on the multiplex PCR reads, yielding one entry per CDR3 protein. The data show under 650,000 distinct CDR3 sequences, 15% to 20% seen once. This clonotype was observed a few times. Trimming left V 7 bases short and J 7 bases short, with 22 bases between. The germline V gene encodes CDR1 LNHDA and CDR2 SQIVND (reference sequence). The CDR3 contains 16 residues. The chain employs TRBV19 and TRBJ2-2, with a weak D call TRBD2 (7 bases). Sequenced material: blood. The receptor was isolated from a woman aged 25 to 39 with Graves' hyperthyroidism. In DNA form, the CDR3 reads TGTGCCAGTATGATCGGGGGGCCGCCTGGGCACGGGGAGCTGTTTTTT. This encodes CASMIGGPPGHGELFF.